The rows below give T cell receptor beta chains drawn from one sample of a study of metastatic and nonmetastatic thyroid tumors. TCRdb re-analyzed the PCR reads using MiXCR. This sample carries just under 60,000 clones, around 16% of them seen once, and the ten largest clones take over 8.5%. The sample comprised blood. The source of these receptors is a male donor with papillary thyroid cancer or a benign thyroid nodule (not recorded which). Some clones in this sample may be carry-over from other donors' samples. Each CDR3 is given without its conserved first and last residue. Each record gives: J gene, V gene, CDR3 protein.

J gene: TRBJ2-1
V gene: TRBV4-1
CDR3 protein: ASSRRTGWISYNEQF

J gene: TRBJ2-1
V gene: TRBV6-1
CDR3 protein: ASTLGDNYNEQF

J gene: TRBJ2-7
V gene: TRBV6-1
CDR3 protein: ASSSTTGQGINEQY

J gene: TRBJ2-7
V gene: TRBV20-1
CDR3 protein: SATPIQGGSYEQY

J gene: TRBJ1-2
V gene: TRBV2
CDR3 protein: ASTVWENYGYT

J gene: TRBJ1-5
V gene: TRBV19
CDR3 protein: ASSIRTGGGNQPQH

J gene: TRBJ2-5
V gene: TRBV9
CDR3 protein: ASSEGLYLKETQY

J gene: TRBJ2-7
V gene: TRBV28
CDR3 protein: ASRLDYEQY

J gene: TRBJ1-1
V gene: TRBV6-2/TRBV6-3
CDR3 protein: ASSYRYTEAF

J gene: TRBJ2-1
V gene: TRBV7-2
CDR3 protein: ASSPGGAGYYNEQF

J gene: TRBJ1-1
V gene: TRBV4-3
CDR3 protein: ASSLFYRDGGEAF

J gene: TRBJ2-5
V gene: TRBV6-5
CDR3 protein: ASSYSGPQETQY

J gene: TRBJ1-1
V gene: TRBV11-1
CDR3 protein: ASRNRVGNTEAF

J gene: TRBJ1-1
V gene: TRBV6-1
CDR3 protein: ASSRGGLLNTEAF

J gene: TRBJ2-3
V gene: TRBV5-4
CDR3 protein: ASSLGGRTGLTGADTQY

J gene: TRBJ2-6
V gene: TRBV28
CDR3 protein: ASSYIESSGANVQT

J gene: TRBJ2-5
V gene: TRBV20-1
CDR3 protein: SAPGLAGGPGTQY

J gene: TRBJ2-7
V gene: TRBV28
CDR3 protein: ASSESKPPNEQY

J gene: TRBJ2-6
V gene: TRBV27
CDR3 protein: ASSLYGYGANVLT

J gene: TRBJ2-7
V gene: TRBV27
CDR3 protein: ASYSGTGGYEQY

J gene: TRBJ1-1
V gene: TRBV15
CDR3 protein: ATTAEGQGFMNTEAF

J gene: TRBJ1-4
V gene: TRBV18
CDR3 protein: ASSQPQGLGSTNEKLF

J gene: TRBJ2-3
V gene: TRBV28
CDR3 protein: ASSLFREYTDTKY

J gene: TRBJ2-5
V gene: TRBV13
CDR3 protein: ASSNQETQY

J gene: TRBJ1-6
V gene: TRBV5-1
CDR3 protein: ASSFQGRNSPLH

J gene: TRBJ2-1
V gene: TRBV7-3
CDR3 protein: ASSRKSRGSSAYNEQF

J gene: TRBJ1-4
V gene: TRBV7-9
CDR3 protein: ASRTGVNEKLF

J gene: TRBJ2-6
V gene: TRBV6-4
CDR3 protein: ASSDSQGSGGANVLT

J gene: TRBJ2-2
V gene: TRBV6-1
CDR3 protein: ASSDEAVGGSWELF

J gene: TRBJ1-1
V gene: TRBV19
CDR3 protein: ASRRTGGGTEAF

J gene: TRBJ2-1
V gene: TRBV10-3
CDR3 protein: AISESGTGSDEQF

J gene: TRBJ2-7
V gene: TRBV15
CDR3 protein: ATSRDGRNEQY